These 2 T cell receptor beta chains were all obtained from the same sample, sequenced in a study of a mutant IDH1 vaccine in newly diagnosed glioma. The time point was: baseline, week 1 (first vaccination visit). Documented treatment: pre-vaccination baseline after standard-of-care therapy. Assay used: immunoSEQ multiplex PCR; TCRdb lists only in-frame clones, some missing. This sample has approximately 70,000 clones, with more than 65% found just once. Sequencing was performed on PBMCs, taken from a glioma patient treated with radiotherapy, temozolomide or both. These receptors all come from a man aged 50 to 59 with glioma.

This chain uses TRBV15 with TRBJ1-4, with 8 bases lining up with TRBD1. This CDR3 spans 15 amino acids. The V gene's germline CDR1 is LNHNV and CDR2 YYDKDF (reference sequence). V lost 5 bases to trimming and J lost 8 bases; unmatched junction nucleotides: 10. CDR3 loop: CATSRRDRMGEKLFF. As DNA, the CDR3 is TGTGCCACCAGCCGGCGGGACAGGATGGGCGAAAAACTGTTTTTT.

The V gene is TRBV27, the J gene TRBJ2-7; TRBD1 matches at 11 bases. This CDR3 has 12 amino acids. From germline, CDR1 is MNHEY and CDR2 SMNVEV (reference sequence). J lost 3 bases, V lost 8 bases, and 0 bases had no gene match. This chain's CDR3 is CASGTGGYEQYF. CDR3 coding DNA: TGTGCCAGCGGGACAGGGGGCTACGAGCAGTACTTC.